The 4 T cell receptor beta chains below were found in one sample sequenced in a study of response to subunit inactivated influenza vaccine. MiXCR, run by TCRdb on the RT-PCR reads, gives a single entry per CDR3 protein. This sample yields 700,000 to 800,000 distinct CDR3 sequences, of which less than 20% are seen a single time; roughly a tenth belongs to the top ten. The source material was PBMCs from blood, sampled around 5 days after vaccination. These receptors originate from a man between 50 and 59 years old who received an inactivated influenza vaccine.

The chain uses TRBV2 and TRBJ2-3; tentatively, D is TRBD1 or TRBD2 (6 bases each). Germline V gene data show CDR1 as SNHLY and CDR2 as FYNNEI. This CDR3 has 16 amino acids. Trimming left V 0 bases short and J 2 bases short, with 12 bases between. Here the CDR3 reads CASSEAPGADTDTQYF. CDR3 in DNA: TGTGCCAGCAGTGAAGCGCCGGGGGCGGACACAGATACGCAGTATTTT.

The table lists this clonotype with a few counts. V usage is TRBV30 and J usage is TRBJ2-3; TRBD1 is a possible D gene (5 bases). The CDR3 runs to 13 residues. Germline V gene lookup returns CDR1 GTSNPN and CDR2 SVGIG (reference sequence). Trimming took 3 bases from V and 5 from J, leaving 12 bases between them. This CDR3 reads CAWSGRDGDTQYF. For the CDR3, the DNA is TGTGCCTGGAGCGGCAGGGATGGAGATACGCAGTATTTT.

The rearrangement joins TRBV6-1 to TRBJ1-5; tentatively, D is TRBD1 (6 bases). Trimming removed 5 bases at V and 4 bases at J, with 15 bases between. The germline gives CDR1 MNHNS, CDR2 SASEGT. The CDR3 consists of 15 residues. The chain's CDR3 is CASSRFGTTNQPQHF. The CDR3 DNA reads as TGTGCCAGCAGTAGGTTTGGGACAACGAATCAGCCCCAGCATTTT.

This clonotype was found a few times. This rearrangement joins TRBV9 to TRBJ1-4; D is unresolved. The germline V and J ends were trimmed by 3 bases and 4 bases, with 7 bases remaining between them. The CDR3 consists of 13 residues. CDR1 and CDR2 (germline): SGDLS, YYNGEE. CDR3 sequence (DNA): TGTGCCAGCAGCGCTGAGGATAATGAAAAACTGTTTTTT. Amino acid sequence: CASSAEDNEKLFF.